This T cell receptor beta chain was documented in a study of Ad26.COV2.S vaccination and SARS-CoV-2 variants. Study-level points and caveats: Using TCR breadth and depth analyses may have led to underestimated total T cell responses.

Trimming removed 3 bases from V and 4 bases from J, with 9 bases in between. The germline CDR1 and CDR2 sequences are ENHRY and SYGVKD. The CDR3 has 13 amino acids. The method was immunoSEQ multiplex PCR; TCRdb's version includes in-frame clones alone and lacks a portion of them. The sample holds about 350,000 clones; approximately 86% are singletons and the top ten take around 11%. Treatment denoted: roughly 19 received Ad26.COV2.S at low or high dose, single or two shots; a few received placebo; per-sample allocation not given. Samples were taken on day 63 after the first vaccine or placebo injection. This clone turned up a few times. As yet, its antigen is unknown.

V and J are TRBV10-3 and TRBJ2-5; D is possibly TRBD1 (5 bases). The source was peripheral blood, collected in a trial of Ad26.COV2.S vaccine versus placebo. The receptor's source is a person aged 18 to 59 who received the Ad26.COV2.S COVID-19 vaccine or a placebo. This CDR3 reads CAISEARGETQYF. CDR3 in DNA: TGTGCCATCAGTGAAGCTAGGGGAGAGACCCAGTACTTC.